These 30 T cell receptor beta chains were sequenced from one sample in a study of cytomegalovirus exposure and HLA in healthy donors. PCR used 60 Vbeta primers and 13 Jbeta primers. Using immunoSEQ multiplex PCR, the repertoire was profiled, and TCRdb retains in-frame clones only, with some absent. Seen here are 180,000 or so clones, around 62% observed once, and the top ten hold roughly 2.9%. Sequenced sample: PBMCs. The source of these receptors is a man aged 35 to 55 in good health and CMV-seronegative.

The rearrangement links TRBV7-2 to TRBJ1-4; D not certain. The V gene lost 5 bases and the J gene lost 7 bases, with 14 bases spanning the gap. Germline values: CDR1 SGHTA, CDR2 FQGNSA. The CDR3 totals 14 residues. DNA for the CDR3: TGTGCCAGCAGCCGCCCCCAACCGGGTGAAAAACTGTTTTTT. It translates to CASSRPQPGEKLFF.

The V and J genes are TRBV5-1 and TRBJ2-7, with D possibly matching TRBD1 (5 bases). The CDR3 loop spans 14 amino acids. The germline V and J ends were trimmed by 5 bases and 2 bases, with 14 bases remaining between them. Germline loops: CDR1 SGHRS, CDR2 YFSETQ. CDR3 sequence reads: CASRDTKSTYEQYF. In DNA form, the CDR3 reads TGCGCCAGCAGGGACACTAAGTCAACCTACGAGCAGTACTTC.

The genes are TRBV27 and TRBJ2-7, with TRBD1 matching over 9 bases. The length of the CDR3 is 16 residues. The germline V gene has CDR1 MNHEY and CDR2 SMNVEV (reference sequence). The J segment lost 3 bases and the V segment lost 5 bases, leaving 11 bases of the junction unmatched. CDR3 in amino acids: CASSLSRQGEFYEQYF. The CDR3 coding sequence is TGTGCCAGCAGTCTTTCAAGACAGGGGGAGTTCTACGAGCAGTACTTC.

The V gene is TRBV4-3, the J gene TRBJ1-1; the D is unclear. Trimming stripped 8 bases from V and 1 base from J, with 14 bases between. The CDR3 sequence is 14 residues long. Germline CDR1 and CDR2: LGHNA and YSLEER. This chain's CDR3 is CASCGPSQNTEAFF. CDR3 coding DNA: TGCGCCAGCTGCGGGCCCTCCCAGAACACTGAAGCTTTCTTT.

The sample holds a few counts of this clone. The rearrangement uses TRBV10-2 and TRBJ2-5; no definite D call. V shed 7 bases and J shed 4 bases, with 13 bases lying between them. Germline V gives CDR1 WSHSY, CDR2 SAAADI. The CDR3 is 13 amino acids. CDR3 loop: CASMTPQIETQYF. The CDR3 bases are TGCGCCAGCATGACCCCACAGATAGAGACCCAGTACTTC.

This clone was seen more than once but under ten times. The chain links TRBV4-3 to TRBJ2-5, with a possible D match to TRBD1 (7 bases). Trimming cost V 1 base and J 11 bases, with 20 bases left between them. CDR1 is LGHNA, CDR2 YSLEER, per germline. The CDR3 consists of 15 residues. CDR3 protein: CASSQGQGGMDEQYF. Here the CDR3 DNA reads TGCGCCAGCAGCCAAGGTCAGGGGGGAATGGATGAGCAGTACTTC.

This clone was seen a few times. The chain employs TRBV6-5 and TRBJ2-7, with a tentative D call TRBD2 (6 bases). The germline V gene encodes CDR1 MNHEY and CDR2 SVGAGI. The V and J ends lost 0 bases and 4 bases respectively, with 10 bases between them. This CDR3 contains 14 residues. As DNA, the CDR3 is TGTGCCAGCAGTTACTCGCGGGAAGGGTACGAGCAGTACTTC. Translation: CASSYSREGYEQYF.

The genes are TRBV4-1 and TRBJ1-2; D is undetermined. Germline values: CDR1 MGHRA, CDR2 YSYEKL. The germline V and J ends were trimmed by 1 base and 0 bases, with 9 bases remaining between them. CDR3 size: 15 residues. CDR3 protein: CASSQGAVANYGYTF. The CDR3, as DNA: TGCGCCAGCAGCCAAGGGGCAGTAGCTAACTATGGCTACACCTTC.

V and J are TRBV6-1 and TRBJ2-5, with a weak D call TRBD2 (7 bases). This CDR3 has 11 amino acids. Germline values: CDR1 MNHNS, CDR2 SASEGT. The CDR3 spells CVLRGGETQYF. DNA for the CDR3: TGTGTATTGAGGGGGGGGGAGACCCAGTACTTC.

The rearrangement links TRBV19 to TRBJ1-6, with D perhaps matching TRBD1 (5 bases). CDR3 length: 15 residues. Trimming cost V 4 bases and J 7 bases, with 14 bases left between them. Germline-derived CDR1 and CDR2 are LNHDA and SQIVND (reference sequence). In DNA form, the CDR3 reads TGTGCCAGTAGTAGGGGGGACTGGACAAATTCACCCCTCCACTTT. Residues: CASSRGDWTNSPLHF.

This chain uses TRBV6-1 with TRBJ2-5; 11 bases agree with TRBD2. Judging by the DNA end, TRBJ2-7 fits better; the J call may be wrong. The CDR3 runs 15 residues. Germline CDR1 is MNHNS and CDR2 is SASEGT. The chain's CDR3 is CASRATSGSSYEQYF. The CDR3 coding sequence is TGTGCCAGCAGGGCCACTAGCGGGAGCTCCTACGAGCAGTACTTC.

The chain carries TRBV18 and TRBJ2-2; tentative D call: TRBD1 (6 bases). The V end lost 5 bases, the J end lost 6 bases, and 16 bases lay between the germline ends. The CDR3 length is 15 residues. The germline V gene has CDR1 KGHSH and CDR2 LQKENI. The CDR3 region is CASSGSTGSAGELFF. The CDR3 region has the DNA TGTGCCAGCTCAGGAAGCACAGGGTCCGCCGGGGAGCTGTTTTTT.

This chain uses TRBV15 with TRBJ1-5; a weak D match, TRBD1 (6 bases). This CDR3 is 15 amino acids long. The germline V gene encodes CDR1 LNHNV and CDR2 YYDKDF (reference sequence). V was trimmed by 0 bases and J by 6 bases, leaving 12 bases between them. CDR3 in DNA: TGTGCCACCAGCAGAGATCAGGGGATAGGTCAGCCCCAGCATTTT. Amino acid sequence: CATSRDQGIGQPQHF.

This clone turned up a few times. The J gene is TRBJ1-1, the V gene TRBV7-2, with unresolved D. Per the germline V gene, CDR1 is SGHTA and CDR2 is FQGNSA. The CDR3 is 14 residues long. V was pared by 1 base and J by 9 bases, with 15 bases between. The CDR3 DNA reads as TGTGCCAGCAGCTTAGGAGGTGAGCGGGATCAAGCTTTCTTT. It codes for CASSLGGERDQAFF.

This clone turned up a few times. At one end the junction does not follow the germline gene, possibly because of a read error. V is TRBV7-7 and J is TRBJ2-3; the match to TRBD2 covers 9 bases. This CDR3 region has 16 residues. Germline V CDR1 and CDR2: SSHAT, FNYEAQ (reference sequence). CDR3 nucleotides: TGTGCTAGCAGCTTAGGGCTAGCGGGACCTACAGATACGCAGTATTTT. It encodes CASSLGLAGPTDTQYF. Filled out from reference TRBV7-7 and TRBJ2-3, the complete variable domain reads GAGVSQSPRYKVTKRGQDVTLRCDPISSHATLYWYQQALGQGPEFLTYFNYEAQPDKSGLPSDRFSAERPEGSISTLTIQRTEQRDSAMYRCASSLGLAGPTDTQYFGPGTRLTVL.

V usage is TRBV7-9 and J usage is TRBJ2-3; 12 nucleotides align to TRBD1. Trimming removed 3 bases from V and 5 bases from J; junction bases left unmatched: 9. CDR3 size: 17 residues. Germline assignment: CDR1 SEHNR and CDR2 FQNEAQ (reference sequence). The CDR3 nucleotides are TGTGCCAGCAGCTTTCACCGGGACAGGGGGCGCGGAGATACGCAGTATTTT. This gives the protein CASSFHRDRGRGDTQYF.

The V gene is TRBV29-1, the J gene TRBJ1-2; the D gene is possibly TRBD1 (5 bases). Per the germline V gene, CDR1 is SQVTM and CDR2 is ANQGSEA. The CDR3 covers 12 residues. With 2 bases removed from V and 8 bases from J, the gap between germline ends came to 12 bases. CDR3 bases: TGCAGCGTTGAATTAGGGAGGGACGGCTACACCTTC. Its translation: CSVELGRDGYTF.

The chain employs TRBV4-2 and TRBJ2-1, with D possibly matching TRBD2 (6 bases). CDR3 length: 16 amino acids. Trimming took 0 bases from V and 7 from J, leaving 16 bases between them. Germline V gene sequence: CDR1 LGHNA, CDR2 YNFKEQ. The CDR3 is CASSQEGGEPSNEQFF. The CDR3 DNA reads as TGTGCCAGCAGCCAAGAGGGGGGAGAACCCTCAAATGAGCAGTTCTTC.

This clone has only a few counts. V usage is TRBV6-1 and J usage is TRBJ2-5, with D possibly being TRBD2 (6 bases). CDR1 and CDR2 (germline): MNHNS, SASEGT. There are 15 residues in the CDR3. Trimming shortened V by 6 bases and J by 2 bases, and 16 bases separated the two germline ends. CDR3 DNA sequence: TGTGCCAGCAGGTGGATAAGGGCGGGACAAGAGACCCAGTACTTC. Its translation is CASRWIRAGQETQYF.

V is TRBV5-1 and J is TRBJ2-7; the D gene is possibly TRBD2 (6 bases). V gave up 4 bases and J gave up 2 bases, with 16 bases separating them. Germline assignment: CDR1 SGHRS and CDR2 YFSETQ. This CDR3 is built from 15 residues. As DNA, the CDR3 is TGCGCCAGCAGCGGGGGAGGTCGGGCTGCCTACGAGCAGTACTTC. As protein: CASSGGGRAAYEQYF.

In this sample, this clone turned up once. J is TRBJ1-4 and V is TRBV6-1, with 7 bases identical to TRBD1. The CDR3 extends over 15 amino acids. CDR1 is MNHNS, CDR2 SASEGT, per germline. V was clipped by 6 bases and J by 7 bases; unmatched bases: 11. The CDR3, as DNA: TGTGCCAGCAGCGTCTACAGGGGCGAAGGTGAAAAACTGTTTTTT. It is translated as CASSVYRGEGEKLFF.

The V call is TRBV10-3, the J call TRBJ2-1, with TRBD2 matching 11 bases. The ends lost 7 bases at V and 8 bases at J; junction bases unmatched: 7. CDR1 and CDR2 from the germline V gene are ENHRY and SYGVKD. This CDR3 has 14 residues. CDR3 protein: CAITQLAGEDEQFF. The CDR3 DNA sequence: TGTGCCATCACTCAACTAGCGGGAGAGGATGAGCAGTTCTTC.

V gene TRBV11-2 combines with J gene TRBJ1-5; D not resolved. The CDR3 totals 15 residues. V lost 2 bases, J lost 2 bases, and 10 bases lay in between. Germline CDR1 is SGHAT and CDR2 is FQNNGV. The CDR3 nucleotides read TGTGCCAGCAGCTTACGTTGGGGAGGCAATCAGCCCCAGCATTTT. Its protein product is CASSLRWGGNQPQHF.

The table lists this clone with a few counts. V usage is TRBV9 and J usage is TRBJ2-4, with TRBD2 identical over 8 bases. The CDR3 covers 15 residues. J was trimmed by 7 bases and V by 0 bases; bases with no gene match: 6. Germline values: CDR1 SGDLS, CDR2 YYNGEE. The DNA of the CDR3 is TGTGCCAGCAGCGTAGCGGCGGGAGGTCAGAACATTCAGTACTTC. Its translation is CASSVAAGGQNIQYF.

The chain combines TRBV30 with TRBJ1-6, with 8 bases fitting TRBD1. The V gene end was trimmed by 0 bases and the J gene end by 9 bases; junction bases not matched to a gene: 4. The CDR3 runs 14 residues. CDR1 is GTSNPN and CDR2 is SVGIG in the germline V gene (reference sequence). The CDR3 is CAWSVTGGSSPLHF. The CDR3 DNA follows: TGTGCCTGGAGTGTCACAGGGGGAAGTTCACCCCTCCACTTT.

V usage is TRBV2 and J usage is TRBJ2-7, with 14 positions matching TRBD2. Germline CDR1 SNHLY, CDR2 FYNNEI. The trim removed 8 bases at V and 6 bases at J, leaving 9 bases unmatched. The CDR3 is made up of 15 amino acids. As DNA, the CDR3 is TGTGCCAGCGCGGGACTAGCGGGAGTAGTAAGCGAGCAGTACTTC. This translates into CASAGLAGVVSEQYF.

This clone has only a few counts. The rearrangement joins TRBV7-8 to TRBJ1-5, with D perhaps matching TRBD1 (6 bases). Germline CDR1 and CDR2: SGHVS and FQNEAQ. The CDR3 extends over 15 amino acids. The V gene lost 5 bases and the J gene lost 6 bases, with 17 bases spanning the gap. Here the CDR3 reads CASSQSGGAGQPQHF. In DNA form, the CDR3 reads TGTGCCAGCAGCCAAAGCGGGGGGGCTGGTCAGCCCCAGCATTTT.

V is TRBV5-6 and J is TRBJ2-7; D possibly corresponds to TRBD2 (6 bases). V was pared by 2 bases and J by 4 bases, with 10 bases between. In germline, CDR1 is SGHDT, CDR2 YYEEEE. The CDR3 totals 13 residues. CDR3 DNA sequence: TGTGCCAGCAGCTTCGGGGACTGGTACGAGCAGTACTTC. Translation gives CASSFGDWYEQYF.

This clone was counted only a few times. The genes are TRBV27 and TRBJ2-5; 7 bases agree with TRBD1. Unmatched junction bases numbered 11, after V lost 5 bases and J lost 5 bases. Germline-derived CDR1 and CDR2 are MNHEY and SMNVEV (reference sequence). This CDR3 comprises 15 residues. The CDR3 DNA reads as TGTGCCAGCAGTGGGGACAGCCGATTGTACGAGACCCAGTACTTC. Amino acid sequence: CASSGDSRLYETQYF.

On this clone: Other DNA sequences in the same sample also yield this CDR3. This chain connects TRBV19 to TRBJ1-1; D possibly corresponds to TRBD1 (6 bases). In germline, CDR1 is LNHDA, CDR2 SQIVND (reference sequence). The ends were cut back, 4 bases at V and 4 bases at J, with 10 bases in the middle. This CDR3 contains 13 residues. The CDR3 loop is CASSTQGSTEAFF. In DNA form, the CDR3 reads TGTGCCAGTAGTACACAGGGCAGCACTGAAGCTTTCTTT.